What follows are 22 T cell receptor beta chains derived from one specimen sequenced in a study of T cells after yellow fever vaccination. A single record per CDR3 protein comes from TCRdb applying MiXCR to the 5' RACE reads. The sample includes almost 70,000 distinct CDR3 sequences, 5% to 6.5% of them seen just once. Here the sequenced sample was CD4+ T cells sorted from PBMCs, taken roughly 15 days after the first yellow fever vaccination. The receptors come from a man younger than 35 who received the YFV17D yellow fever vaccine.

This clonotype was counted at least ten times. The rearrangement links TRBV5-1 to TRBJ2-7; 11 nucleotides align to TRBD1. The CDR3 is 17 amino acids. The V segment lost 4 bases and the J segment 2 bases; nucleotides outside the gene matches: 11. Germline V lookup: CDR1 SGHRS, CDR2 YFSETQ. As DNA, the CDR3 is TGCGCCAGCAGCCCCCGGGAGAGGGACAGGGGGGCCTACGAGCAGTACTTC. Translation: CASSPRERDRGAYEQYF.

At least ten counts were recorded for this clonotype. The V gene is TRBV6-1, the J gene TRBJ2-7, with D uncertain. Germline V lookup: CDR1 MNHNS, CDR2 SASEGT. Trimming took off 6 bases at V and 0 bases at J, with 6 bases between the two ends. CDR3 length: 12 residues. In nucleotides, the CDR3 is TGTGCCAGCAGAAAAAGCTCCTACGAGCAGTACTTC. Protein sequence: CASRKSSYEQYF.

This clonotype showed up many times. In DNA, the CDR3 is TGTGCCAGCAGTTTAGGGGGGGAGGACTATGGCTACACCTTC. Translating it yields CASSLGGEDYGYTF. The chain employs TRBV12-3 or TRBV12-4 and TRBJ1-2; D perhaps matches TRBD1 (5 bases). The CDR3 runs to 14 residues. Trimming left V 1 base short and J 3 bases short, with 9 bases between.

This clonotype has a count of ten or more. The chain uses TRBV20-1 and TRBJ1-5, with D possibly matching TRBD1 (6 bases). The V gene lost 5 bases and the J gene lost 2 bases, with 7 bases spanning the gap. CDR1 is DFQATT, CDR2 SNEGSKA, per germline (reference sequence). This CDR3 is built from 12 residues. CDR3 sequence reads: CSARQGNQPQHF. CDR3 coding DNA: TGCAGTGCTCGACAGGGCAATCAGCCCCAGCATTTT.

This clonotype was found many times. The chain links TRBV6-6 to TRBJ2-5; D gene ambiguous. There are 11 residues in the CDR3. The germline CDR1 and CDR2 sequences are MNHNY and SVGAGI (reference sequence). V shed 6 bases and J shed 4 bases, with 6 bases lying between them. The CDR3 sequence is CASRKGETQYF. CDR3 nucleotides: TGTGCCAGCAGGAAGGGAGAGACCCAGTACTTC.

This clonotype was detected many times. The chain joins TRBV20-1 to TRBJ2-5; D is possibly TRBD2 (7 bases). This CDR3 is built from 13 residues. Trimming took off 6 bases at V and 5 bases at J, with 16 bases between the two ends. Germline assignment: CDR1 DFQATT and CDR2 SNEGSKA (reference sequence). The CDR3 sequence: CSAGRGARETQYF. For the CDR3, the DNA is TGCAGTGCCGGACGGGGGGCGCGGGAGACCCAGTACTTC.

At least ten counts were recorded for this clonotype. The rearrangement joins TRBV5-1 to TRBJ1-5; D is uncertain. The germline gives CDR1 SGHRS, CDR2 YFSETQ. This CDR3 region has 15 residues. V was cut by 0 bases and J by 4 bases, with 11 bases left in between. The CDR3 sequence is CASSLAPGPNQPQHF. For the CDR3, the DNA is TGCGCCAGCAGCTTGGCCCCAGGCCCGAATCAGCCCCAGCATTTT.

This clonotype was counted at least ten times. The rearrangement uses TRBV5-1 and TRBJ2-2; D might be TRBD1 or TRBD2, each matching 5 bases. Trimming took off 0 bases at V and 0 bases at J, with 6 bases between the two ends. The CDR3 spans 15 residues. CDR1 and CDR2 from the germline V gene are SGHRS and YFSETQ. The chain's CDR3 is CASSLGGANTGELFF. The CDR3 nucleotides read TGCGCCAGCAGCTTGGGAGGGGCGAACACCGGGGAGCTGTTTTTT.

This clonotype was seen at least ten times. V usage is TRBV7-9 and J usage is TRBJ1-1; D ambiguous. This CDR3 spans 14 amino acids. Germline CDR1 is SEHNR and CDR2 is FQNEAQ (reference sequence). The V end lost 5 bases, the J end lost 10 bases, and 20 bases lay between the germline ends. CDR3 DNA: TGTGCCAGCAGCCCGAGGACCGACCCGAGAACAGCTTTCTTT. It is translated as CASSPRTDPRTAFF.

This clonotype appeared many times. The chain couples TRBV7-2 to TRBJ2-2, with D uncertain. V was pared by 5 bases and J by 1 base, with 11 bases between. CDR1 and CDR2 from the germline V gene are SGHTA and FQGNSA. The CDR3 contains 15 residues. The CDR3 is CASSRSQGNTGELFF. The CDR3 region has the DNA TGTGCCAGCAGCCGAAGCCAAGGGAACACCGGGGAGCTGTTTTTT.

This clonotype has a count of ten or more. The gene calls are TRBV12-3 or TRBV12-4 and TRBJ2-5; possibly TRBD2 for D (5 bases). V lost 5 bases and J lost 4, with 8 bases in between. This CDR3 spans 12 amino acids. CDR3 protein: CASSRAVETQYF. CDR3 nucleotide sequence: TGTGCCAGCAGTCGAGCGGTAGAGACCCAGTACTTC.

There are many counts of this clonotype. The V and J genes are TRBV9 and TRBJ2-1; 7 bases align to TRBD2. With V trimmed by 0 bases and J by 8 bases, 8 bases remained unmatched. The CDR3 spans 15 residues. Looked up from germline, CDR1 is SGDLS and CDR2 is YYNGEE. The CDR3 sequence is CASSVGGLGSHEQFF. The CDR3 DNA is TGTGCCAGCAGCGTAGGTGGACTAGGCTCACATGAGCAGTTCTTC.

This clonotype showed up many times. The genes are TRBV7-2 and TRBJ2-1; D may correspond to TRBD1 or TRBD2 (5 bases each). Trimming stripped 4 bases from V and 8 bases from J, with 15 bases between. This CDR3 has 14 amino acids. The V gene's germline CDR1 is SGHTA and CDR2 FQGNSA. The CDR3: CASSWGTPPHEQFF. The CDR3, as DNA: TGTGCCAGCAGCTGGGGGACCCCCCCTCATGAGCAGTTCTTC.

The rearrangement uses TRBV11-2 and TRBJ2-3; 7 bases agree with TRBD1. Germline-derived CDR1 and CDR2 are SGHAT and FQNNGV. The CDR3 runs to 15 residues. J gave up 2 bases and V 5 bases, and 7 bases lay outside the gene matches. The CDR3 DNA reads TGTGCCAGCAGCACTCTCGGGACAGCCACAGATACGCAGTATTTT. Its translation is CASSTLGTATDTQYF. The variable domain in full, completed from reference TRBV11-2 and TRBJ2-3, reads EAGVAQSPRYKIIEKRQSVAFWCNPISGHATLYWYQQILGQGPKLLIQFQNNGVVDDSQLPKDRFSAERLKGVDSTLKIQPAKLEDSAVYLCASSTLGTATDTQYFGPGTRLTVL.

This clonotype was seen many times. A read error may account for a junction end that differs from germline. The J gene is TRBJ2-5, the V gene TRBV12-3 or TRBV12-4; D remains ambiguous. This CDR3 region has 13 residues. The CDR3 protein is CASSLAWAGGRKF. In DNA form, the CDR3 reads TGTGCCAGCAGTTTAGCGTGGGCAGGTGGCCGTAAGTTC.

This clonotype was counted at least ten times. V gene TRBV12-3 or TRBV12-4 combines with J gene TRBJ2-2, with a possible D match to TRBD1 (7 bases). V dropped 5 bases and J dropped 7 bases, with 11 bases sitting between them. The CDR3 has 13 residues. CDR3 sequence reads: CASSPGGRGELFF. CDR3 nucleotides: TGTGCCAGCAGTCCAGGGGGGCGCGGGGAGCTGTTTTTT.

The sample holds many counts of this clonotype. V gene TRBV18 combines with J gene TRBJ2-1, with D unclear. Germline loops: CDR1 KGHSH, CDR2 LQKENI. The V end lost 3 bases, the J end lost 7 bases, and 10 bases lay between the germline ends. This CDR3 spans 13 amino acids. The CDR3 here is CASSPPSENEQFF. The CDR3, as DNA: TGTGCCAGCTCACCGCCCTCGGAGAATGAGCAGTTCTTC.

This clonotype has a count of ten or more. The rearrangement uses TRBV29-1 and TRBJ2-1, with D perhaps TRBD1 or TRBD2 (5 bases each). The CDR3 extends over 14 amino acids. In germline, CDR1 is SQVTM, CDR2 ANQGSEA. Between the trimmed V and J ends, which lost 4 bases and 0 bases, there was a span of 10 bases. The CDR3 region has the DNA TGCAGCGTTGGAACCGGGGCCTCCTACAATGAGCAGTTCTTC. It encodes CSVGTGASYNEQFF.

This clonotype was detected a few times. The rearrangement links TRBV5-1 to TRBJ1-4, with D perhaps TRBD1 (5 bases). Germline assignment: CDR1 SGHRS and CDR2 YFSETQ. CDR3 size: 15 residues. Trimming left V 0 bases short and J 7 bases short, with 13 bases between. The CDR3 bases are TGCGCCAGCAGCTTGGCCCGGGGGATGGGTGAAAAACTGTTTTTT. This gives the protein CASSLARGMGEKLFF. Full variable domain (outside the CDR3, taken from reference TRBV5-1 and TRBJ1-4): KAGVTQTPRYLIKTRGQQVTLSCSPISGHRSVSWYQQTPGQGLQFLFEYFSETQRNKGNFPGRFSGRQFSNSRSEMNVSTLELGDSALYLCASSLARGMGEKLFFGSGTQLSVL.

This clonotype was detected ten times or more. The V call is TRBV5-1, the J call TRBJ2-6; weak D call: TRBD2 (5 bases). The CDR3 is 15 amino acids. Germline values: CDR1 SGHRS, CDR2 YFSETQ. Trimming cost V 4 bases and J 2 bases, with 10 bases left between them. The CDR3 sequence is CASSPGNAGANVLTF. CDR3 nucleotide sequence: TGCGCCAGCAGCCCGGGGAACGCTGGGGCCAACGTCCTGACTTTC.

Turning to this clonotype: With a much larger clone just one base away, this may be a read error. The chain couples TRBV7-6 to TRBJ2-5; D tentatively fits TRBD1 or TRBD2 (5 bases each). Germline CDR1 is SGHVS and CDR2 is FNYEAQ. This CDR3 spans 13 amino acids. CDR3 sequence: CACSFGTQETQYF. In DNA form, the CDR3 reads TGTGCCTGCAGCTTTGGGACCCAAGAGACCCAGTACTTC.

This clonotype was detected many times. The chain uses TRBV12-3 or TRBV12-4 and TRBJ1-4; TRBD1 might be the D (6 bases). This CDR3 has 15 residues. V dropped 1 base and J dropped 6 bases, with 12 bases sitting between them. The CDR3 coding sequence is TGTGCCAGCAGTTTAGGGGTTGGGGGCGATGAAAAACTGTTTTTT. Translated: CASSLGVGGDEKLFF.